This entry describes one T cell receptor beta chain. The method was immunoSEQ multiplex PCR; TCRdb's version includes in-frame clones alone and lacks a portion of them. The data show about 320,000 clones, more than 90% seen once. The data belong to a study of blood T cell repertoires in COVID-19. Per germline, CDR1 SQVTM and CDR2 ANQGSEA. The CDR3 runs 14 residues. After removal of 7 bases from V and 4 bases from J, the junction contained 6 bases not matched to a gene. Sequencing was done on a sample of PBMCs or T cells enriched from blood (not recorded which). V gene TRBV29-1 combines with J gene TRBJ2-1, with TRBD1 matching 11 bases. The source of this sequence is a man aged 55 to 70 who had recovered from COVID-19. For the CDR3, the DNA is TGCAGCGCCCTGGGACAGGGGGTTTACAATGAGCAGTTCTTC. Amino acid sequence: CSALGQGVYNEQFF.